What follows are 12 T cell receptor beta chains derived from one specimen sequenced in a study of blood T cell repertoires in COVID-19. The repertoire was sequenced with immunoSEQ multiplex PCR; TCRdb's copy has only in-frame clones and lacks some. The data show 150,000 or so clones, with 75% to 85% seen just once and around an eighth held by the top ten. The sample consisted of peripheral blood. Receptors were obtained from a woman aged 55-70 years with COVID-19, enrolled during active disease.

J is TRBJ2-1 and V is TRBV7-3; 11 bases are shared with TRBD2. V shed 1 base, J shed 1 base, and the junction held 6 bases outside the gene matches. The CDR3 consists of 18 residues. Germline CDR1 and CDR2: SGHTA and FQGTGA. The DNA for the CDR3 is TGTGCCAGCAGCTTAATAGCGGGGGGGCCTTCATCCTACAATGAGCAGTTCTTC. This codes for CASSLIAGGPSSYNEQFF.

V usage is TRBV6-6 and J usage is TRBJ2-3, with TRBD2 matching over 9 bases. The CDR3 extends over 16 amino acids. J lost 2 bases, V lost 4 bases, and 7 bases had no gene match. Per the germline V gene, CDR1 is MNHNY and CDR2 is SVGAGI (reference sequence). This CDR3 reads CASSWVAGGPTDTQYF. In DNA form, the CDR3 reads TGTGCCAGCAGTTGGGTGGCGGGAGGGCCCACAGATACGCAGTATTTT.

This clone has more than one count but fewer than ten. The chain links TRBV3-1 (or the pseudogene TRBV3-2) to TRBJ1-1, with 11 bases lining up with TRBD1. Germline CDR1 LGHDT, CDR2 YNNKEL (reference sequence). Losses at the gene ends were 4 bases for V and 5 bases for J; bases not matched to a gene: 0. CDR3 length: 13 residues. CDR3 loop: CASSRDRGTEAFF. For the CDR3, the DNA is TGTGCCAGCAGCCGGGACAGGGGGACTGAAGCTTTCTTT.

V is TRBV5-1 and J is TRBJ2-1, with TRBD2 identical over 13 bases. V lost 4 bases, J lost 8 bases, and 3 bases stayed unmatched. The CDR3 runs to 14 residues. Germline V gene sequence: CDR1 SGHRS, CDR2 YFSETQ. The CDR3 sequence is CASSGGTSGDEQFF. The CDR3 region has the DNA TGCGCCAGCAGCGGGGGGACTAGCGGGGATGAGCAGTTCTTC. Drawing the rest from reference TRBV5-1 and TRBJ2-1, the complete variable domain is KAGVTQTPRYLIKTRGQQVTLSCSPISGHRSVSWYQQTPGQGLQFLFEYFSETQRNKGNFPGRFSGRQFSNSRSEMNVSTLELGDSALYLCASSGGTSGDEQFFGPGTRLTVL.

The chain recombines TRBV9 with TRBJ2-5, with D possibly being TRBD2 (5 bases). The CDR3 runs 15 residues. In germline, CDR1 is SGDLS, CDR2 YYNGEE. The V gene lost 1 base and the J gene lost 0 bases, with 10 bases spanning the gap. The CDR3, as DNA: TGTGCCAGCAGCGTACGGACTTCGTACCAAGAGACCCAGTACTTC. It translates to CASSVRTSYQETQYF.

This clone was recorded once. The chain carries TRBV29-1 and TRBJ1-2, with TRBD1 matching 7 bases. Germline CDR1 SQVTM, CDR2 ANQGSEA. V was pared by 1 base and J by 3 bases, with 5 bases of the junction left unmatched. The CDR3 loop spans 14 amino acids. The CDR3 nucleotides are TGCAGCGTTGAAGGTCCAAGGGGGCACTATGGCTACACCTTC. It specifies CSVEGPRGHYGYTF.

Comments on this clone: Other DNA variants within this sample encode the same CDR3. V and J are TRBV19 and TRBJ1-2, with D possibly matching TRBD1 (5 bases). This CDR3 is built from 14 residues. CDR1 and CDR2 (germline): LNHDA, SQIVND (reference sequence). V was shortened by 2 bases and J by 3 bases, with 10 bases between the two germline ends. As DNA, the CDR3 is TGTGCCAGTAGTATAAGGCAGGGTGACTATGGCTACACCTTC. Translation gives CASSIRQGDYGYTF. The variable domain in full, completed from reference TRBV19 and TRBJ1-2, reads DGGITQSPKYLFRKEGQNVTLSCEQNLNHDAMYWYRQDPGQGLRLIYYSQIVNDFQKGDIAEGYSVSREKKESFPLTVTSAQKNPTAFYLCASSIRQGDYGYTFGSGTRLTVV.

There are many counts of this clone. The V call is TRBV6-5, the J call TRBJ1-3; the D gene is possibly TRBD1 (6 bases). V was clipped by 6 bases and J by 4 bases, with 13 bases between them. This CDR3 has 14 residues. CDR1 and CDR2 (germline): MNHEY, SVGAGI. CDR3 protein: CASSPQGWGNTIYF. The CDR3 coding sequence is TGTGCCAGCAGCCCCCAGGGGTGGGGAAACACCATATATTTT.

The chain is built from TRBV19 and TRBJ2-1; TRBD2 matches at 9 bases. Per germline, CDR1 LNHDA and CDR2 SQIVND (reference sequence). The length of the CDR3 is 14 residues. V dropped 3 bases and J dropped 8; count of bases not matched to a gene: 5. The CDR3 DNA follows: TGTGCCAGTAGTATGGGGACTAGCCGCGATGAGCAGTTCTTC. Translating gives CASSMGTSRDEQFF.

The genes are TRBV5-1 and TRBJ1-5, with D perhaps matching TRBD1 (6 bases). The germline CDR1 and CDR2 sequences are SGHRS and YFSETQ. This CDR3 is 16 amino acids long. Trimming took 3 bases from V and 2 from J, leaving 15 bases between them. The CDR3 DNA reads TGCGCCAGCAGCTCCGGACAGTCGGAGGGCAATCAGCCCCAGCATTTT. Translating gives CASSSGQSEGNQPQHF.

The rearrangement links TRBV7-9 to TRBJ2-3; D is undetermined. This CDR3 spans 15 amino acids. Per the germline V gene, CDR1 is SEHNR and CDR2 is FQNEAQ (reference sequence). Trimming left V 1 base short and J 0 bases short, with 8 bases between. The CDR3 loop reads CASSLEAFSTDTQYF. In DNA, the CDR3 is TGTGCCAGCAGCTTAGAAGCTTTTAGCACAGATACGCAGTATTTT.

This rearrangement joins TRBV27 to TRBJ1-1; the D gene is possibly TRBD1 (5 bases). Trimming cost V 3 bases and J 6 bases, with 11 bases left between them. Germline assignment: CDR1 MNHEY and CDR2 SMNVEV (reference sequence). The CDR3 extends over 13 amino acids. The CDR3 DNA reads as TGTGCCAGCAGTTTCGGACAACCCGCTGAAGCTTTCTTT. The encoded protein is CASSFGQPAEAFF.